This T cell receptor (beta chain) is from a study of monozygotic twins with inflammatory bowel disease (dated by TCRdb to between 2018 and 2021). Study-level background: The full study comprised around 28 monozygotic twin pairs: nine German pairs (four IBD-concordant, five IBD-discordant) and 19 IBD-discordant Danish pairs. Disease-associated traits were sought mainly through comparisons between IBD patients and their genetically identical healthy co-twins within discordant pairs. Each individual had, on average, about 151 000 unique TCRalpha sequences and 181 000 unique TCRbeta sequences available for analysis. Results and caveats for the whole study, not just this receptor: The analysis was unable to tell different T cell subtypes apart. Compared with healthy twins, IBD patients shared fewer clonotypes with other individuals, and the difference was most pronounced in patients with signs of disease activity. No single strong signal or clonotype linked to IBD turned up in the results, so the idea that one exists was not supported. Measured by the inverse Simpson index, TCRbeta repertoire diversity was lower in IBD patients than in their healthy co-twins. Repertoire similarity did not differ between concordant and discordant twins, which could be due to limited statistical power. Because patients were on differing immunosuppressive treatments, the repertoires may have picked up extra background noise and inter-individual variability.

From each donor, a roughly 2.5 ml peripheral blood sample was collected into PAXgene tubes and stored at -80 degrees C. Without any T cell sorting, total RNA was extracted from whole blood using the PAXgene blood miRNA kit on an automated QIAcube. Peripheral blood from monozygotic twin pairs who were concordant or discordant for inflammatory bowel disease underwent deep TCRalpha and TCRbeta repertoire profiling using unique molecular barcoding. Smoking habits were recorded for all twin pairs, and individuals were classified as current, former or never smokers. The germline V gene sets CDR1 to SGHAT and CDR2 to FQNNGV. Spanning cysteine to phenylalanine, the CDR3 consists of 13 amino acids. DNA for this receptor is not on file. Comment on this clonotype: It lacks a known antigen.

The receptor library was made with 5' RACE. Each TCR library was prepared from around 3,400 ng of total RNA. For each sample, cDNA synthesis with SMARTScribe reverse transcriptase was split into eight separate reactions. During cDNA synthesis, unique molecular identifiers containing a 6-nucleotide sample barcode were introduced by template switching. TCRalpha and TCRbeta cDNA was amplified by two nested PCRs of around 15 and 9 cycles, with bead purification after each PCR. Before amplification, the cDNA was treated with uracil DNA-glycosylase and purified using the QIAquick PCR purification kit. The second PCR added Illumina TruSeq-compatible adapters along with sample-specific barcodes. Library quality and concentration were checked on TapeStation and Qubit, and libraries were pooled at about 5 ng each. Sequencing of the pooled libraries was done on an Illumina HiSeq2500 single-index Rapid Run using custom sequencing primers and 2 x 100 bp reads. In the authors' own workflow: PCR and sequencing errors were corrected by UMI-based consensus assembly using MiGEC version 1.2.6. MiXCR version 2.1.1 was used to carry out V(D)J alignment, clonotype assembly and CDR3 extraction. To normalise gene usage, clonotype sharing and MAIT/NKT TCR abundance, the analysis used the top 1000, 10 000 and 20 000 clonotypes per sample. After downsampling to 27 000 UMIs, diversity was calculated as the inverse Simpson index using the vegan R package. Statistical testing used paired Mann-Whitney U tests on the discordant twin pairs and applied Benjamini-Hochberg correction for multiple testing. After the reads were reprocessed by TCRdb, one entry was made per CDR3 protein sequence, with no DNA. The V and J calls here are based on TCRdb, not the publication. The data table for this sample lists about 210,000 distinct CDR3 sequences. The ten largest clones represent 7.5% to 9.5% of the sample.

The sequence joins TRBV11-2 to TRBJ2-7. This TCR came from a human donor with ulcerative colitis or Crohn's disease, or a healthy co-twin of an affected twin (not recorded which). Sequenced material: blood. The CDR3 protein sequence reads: CASSLGTLYEQYF. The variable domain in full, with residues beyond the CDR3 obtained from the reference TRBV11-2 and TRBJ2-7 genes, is EAGVAQSPRYKIIEKRQSVAFWCNPISGHATLYWYQQILGQGPKLLIQFQNNGVVDDSQLPKDRFSAERLKGVDSTLKIQPAKLEDSAVYLCASSLGTLYEQYFGPGTRLTVT.